Listed here are 15 T cell receptor beta chains from one sample, sequenced in a study of cytomegalovirus exposure and HLA in healthy donors. The PCR employed 60 Vbeta primers together with 13 Jbeta primers. Method: immunoSEQ multiplex PCR; TCRdb's copy keeps in-frame clones and lacks some. The table lists about 190,000 clones, roughly 79% of them singletons. The specimen sequenced was PBMCs. Receptors originate from a woman younger than 30 in good health and CMV-seronegative.

The gene calls are TRBV7-2 and TRBJ2-7, with D hard to call. Germline V gene lookup returns CDR1 SGHTA and CDR2 FQGNSA. V was cut by 2 bases and J by 2 bases, with 13 bases left in between. The CDR3 has 15 residues. The CDR3 nucleotides are TGTGCCAGCAGCTTATCCTACGAACCCGCCTACGAGCAGTACTTC. Protein: CASSLSYEPAYEQYF.

This clone was picked up one time. The chain employs TRBV18 and TRBJ2-7; D possibly corresponds to TRBD1 (6 bases). Trimming removed 3 bases at V and 2 bases at J, with 11 bases between. The CDR3 has 14 residues. The germline CDR1 and CDR2 sequences are KGHSH and LQKENI. The CDR3, as DNA: TGTGCCAGCTCACCGACAGGAGGTCCCTACGAGCAGTACTTC. Its translation is CASSPTGGPYEQYF. The full variable domain, in which reference TRBV18 and TRBJ2-7 provide the parts outside the CDR3, is NAGVMQNPRHLVRRRGQEARLRCSPMKGHSHVYWYRQLPEEGLKFMVYLQKENIIDESGMPKERFSAEFPKEGPSILRIQQVVRGDSAAYFCASSPTGGPYEQYFGPGTRLTVT.

The V and J genes are TRBV4-3 and TRBJ2-2, with 13 positions matching TRBD2. Germline lookup yields CDR1 LGHNA and CDR2 YSLEER. The CDR3 contains 17 residues. V dropped 2 bases and J dropped 5; count of bases not matched to a gene: 5. The CDR3 nucleotides read TGCGCCAGCAGCCAAACTAGCGGGAGGGGGAGGACCGGGGAGCTGTTTTTT. Its translation is CASSQTSGRGRTGELFF.

V gene TRBV5-1 combines with J gene TRBJ1-4; TRBD1 is a possible D gene (6 bases). This CDR3 comprises 16 residues. Germline loops: CDR1 SGHRS, CDR2 YFSETQ. Deletions cut 1 base from V and 4 bases from J, with 14 bases between. The CDR3 loop reads CASSLIPGADNEKLFF. The CDR3 bases are TGCGCCAGCAGCTTGATTCCAGGGGCTGATAATGAAAAACTGTTTTTT.

This chain joins TRBV7-9 and TRBJ2-1; 13 bases are a match to TRBD2. CDR1 is SEHNR and CDR2 is FQNEAQ in the germline V gene (reference sequence). After removal of 4 bases from V and 1 base from J, the junction contained 7 bases not matched to a gene. CDR3 length: 18 amino acids. As DNA, the CDR3 is TGTGCCAGCAGCTCGGGACTAGCGGGGACGATTTCCTACAATGAGCAGTTCTTC. Protein sequence: CASSSGLAGTISYNEQFF.

The chain combines TRBV29-1 with TRBJ1-6; D call uncertain. Germline values: CDR1 SQVTM, CDR2 ANQGSEA. The length of the CDR3 is 13 residues. V was cut by 5 bases and J by 1 base, with 6 bases left in between. In DNA form, the CDR3 reads TGCAGCGTTCGGGATTCCTATAATTCACCCCTCCACTTT. The encoded protein is CSVRDSYNSPLHF.

The chain uses TRBV14 and TRBJ2-5, with a weak D call TRBD1 (5 bases). V gave up 3 bases and J gave up 3 bases, with 17 bases separating them. Per the germline V gene, CDR1 is SGHDN and CDR2 is FVKESK. This CDR3 has 16 residues. The CDR3 here is CASSHLTETLEETQYF. In DNA form, the CDR3 reads TGTGCCAGCAGCCATTTGACAGAAACTCTGGAAGAGACCCAGTACTTC.

The rearrangement uses TRBV5-6 and TRBJ1-1; possible D gene TRBD1, 6 bases. The CDR3 consists of 14 residues. Trimming took off 2 bases at V and 1 base at J, with 9 bases between the two ends. Germline V gene data show CDR1 as SGHDT and CDR2 as YYEEEE. The CDR3 reads CASSLQGWNTEAFF. The CDR3 coding sequence is TGTGCCAGCAGCTTACAGGGTTGGAACACTGAAGCTTTCTTT.

The chain has TRBV27 and TRBJ1-2, with D possibly TRBD1 on 6 matching bases. This CDR3 has 18 residues. Deletions cut 3 bases from V and 1 base from J, with 21 bases between. Germline V lookup: CDR1 MNHEY, CDR2 SMNVEV (reference sequence). The chain's CDR3 is CASSFSLRGARGNYGYTF. CDR3 sequence (DNA): TGTGCCAGCAGTTTCTCCCTCCGGGGGGCCAGGGGTAACTATGGCTACACCTTC.

This chain joins TRBV28 and TRBJ1-5; 8 bases are a match to TRBD1. This CDR3 is 12 amino acids long. CDR1 and CDR2 (germline): MDHEN, SYDVKM. V was clipped by 5 bases and J by 7 bases; unmatched bases: 1. The CDR3 coding sequence is TGTGCCAGCAGTCCAGGGGGCCAGCCCCAGCATTTT. This encodes CASSPGGQPQHF.

J is TRBJ1-4 and V is TRBV19; a weak D match, TRBD1 (5 bases). This CDR3 comprises 14 residues. Trimming cost V 5 bases and J 7 bases, with 14 bases left between them. Germline values: CDR1 LNHDA, CDR2 SQIVND (reference sequence). The CDR3 DNA reads as TGTGCCAGTAGTGTGGGGCAGGGCGCTGAAAAACTGTTTTTT. Translated: CASSVGQGAEKLFF.

This chain uses TRBV5-1 with TRBJ2-5; 13 nucleotides agree with TRBD2. With the DNA end fitting TRBJ2-7 better, the J assignment may be wrong. CDR3 length: 15 residues. The germline V gene encodes CDR1 SGHRS and CDR2 YFSETQ. Here the CDR3 DNA reads TGCGCCAGCAGCTCCGGGACTAGCGGGACCTACGAGCAGTACTTC. It specifies CASSSGTSGTYEQYF.

J is TRBJ2-7 and V is TRBV6-1; possibly TRBD1 for D (6 bases). The CDR3 length is 15 residues. V was cut by 5 bases and J by 2 bases, with 16 bases left in between. Germline loops: CDR1 MNHNS, CDR2 SASEGT. The CDR3 bases are TGTGCCAGCAGTAAGAACAGGGATGATCCCTACGAGCAGTACTTC. Amino acids: CASSKNRDDPYEQYF.

The chain is built from TRBV27 and TRBJ1-2; D perhaps matches TRBD1 (6 bases). The CDR3 is 15 amino acids. Germline V gene lookup returns CDR1 MNHEY and CDR2 SMNVEV (reference sequence). Trimming shortened V by 4 bases and J by 3 bases, and 15 bases separated the two germline ends. CDR3 protein: CASSSTTGWDYGYTF. DNA for the CDR3: TGTGCCAGCAGTTCGACGACAGGATGGGACTATGGCTACACCTTC.

The V gene is TRBV6-1, the J gene TRBJ1-5, with 8 bases that match TRBD1. Per germline, CDR1 MNHNS and CDR2 SASEGT. Unmatched junction bases numbered 7, after V lost 5 bases and J lost 7 bases. The CDR3 has 14 residues. For the CDR3, the DNA is TGTGCCAGCAGTTTCAGGGGGCGGGTGCAGCCCCAGCATTTT. Protein product: CASSFRGRVQPQHF.